This is a list of T cell receptor beta chains from one sample in a study of T cell repertoires in ileal Crohn's disease. The table came from immunoSEQ multiplex PCR; TCRdb's copy has only in-frame clones and leaves some out. The table records roughly 3,100 clones, around 90% of them present only once. The sequencing input was ileal tissue. Receptor source: an adult with Crohn's disease. Each CDR3 is given with its conserved first and last residue.

J gene,V gene,CDR3 protein
TRBJ2-5,TRBV7-2,CASSRNGEGAGETQYF
TRBJ2-4,TRBV7-2,CASSPLTALGNIQYF
TRBJ2-7,TRBV19,CASSIRGVAYEQYF
TRBJ1-2,TRBV5-1,CASSPGMVRGHGYTF
TRBJ1-4,TRBV2,CASESDRDVEKLFF
TRBJ2-2,TRBV5-1,CASSLSGQGTGELFF
TRBJ2-5,TRBV18,CASSYQETQYF
TRBJ2-1,TRBV6-1,CASSLRLALDEQFF
TRBJ2-5,TRBV15,CATSRLGEYTQETQYF
TRBJ1-1,TRBV30,CAWSVRGSRNTEAFF
TRBJ2-1,TRBV4-1,CASSPQGTSGSDEQFF
TRBJ1-2,TRBV11-2,CASSLSPANYGYTF
TRBJ2-7,TRBV15,CATSRGQGAGEQYF
TRBJ2-2,TRBV5-1,CASSLAGVRDRGLKAGELFF